This is a list of T cell receptor beta chains from one sample in a study of blood T cells in healthy people across ages. MiXCR was run by TCRdb on the 5' RACE reads, yielding one entry per CDR3 protein. The sample lists roughly 720,000 distinct CDR3 sequences, about 48% occurring once. The sequencing sample was made of blood. The receptors here all came from a man older than 75 in good health. Both conserved end residues are trimmed from each CDR3. Clone size appears in some rows only: once, few, many, or a class for an expanded clone.

v_gene: TRBV2
abundance: .
CDR3aa: ASSALLAGAGHRYAY

v_gene: TRBV7-9
abundance: .
CDR3aa: ASSHTGAHEQY

v_gene: TRBV27
abundance: .
CDR3aa: ASSPQSADTQY

v_gene: TRBV24-1
abundance: .
CDR3aa: ATSAGPKQDEQF

v_gene: TRBV6-2/TRBV6-3
abundance: few
CDR3aa: ASSYIGSNQPQH

v_gene: TRBV14
abundance: .
CDR3aa: ASSQNLPNTEAF

v_gene: TRBV24-1
abundance: .
CDR3aa: ATSAVQGAADEQF

v_gene: TRBV27
abundance: .
CDR3aa: ASSLTAAKETQY

v_gene: TRBV2
abundance: .
CDR3aa: ASSTQGSTYEQY

v_gene: TRBV20-1
abundance: .
CDR3aa: SARDTPGLTYNEQF

v_gene: TRBV2
abundance: .
CDR3aa: ASRADTDTQY

v_gene: TRBV24-1
abundance: few
CDR3aa: ATSDPGTGGYEQY

v_gene: TRBV18
abundance: once
CDR3aa: ASSPLTGATEAF

v_gene: TRBV5-1
abundance: .
CDR3aa: ASSSVGETGGQTYGYT

v_gene: TRBV6-2/TRBV6-3
abundance: .
CDR3aa: ASGGPIMNTEAF

v_gene: TRBV24-1
abundance: few
CDR3aa: ATGPASGLAGANVLT

v_gene: TRBV29-1
abundance: many
CDR3aa: SAARDNSYEQY

v_gene: TRBV2
abundance: once
CDR3aa: ASRRDSNTRELF

v_gene: TRBV15
abundance: .
CDR3aa: ATSRDLTGRAGAVNEQF

v_gene: TRBV4-2
abundance: .
CDR3aa: ASRPFRGDYSTDTQY

v_gene: TRBV7-9
abundance: few
CDR3aa: ASSLVRPGEKLF

v_gene: TRBV7-6
abundance: .
CDR3aa: ASSLGLAGAADTQY

v_gene: TRBV29-1
abundance: many
CDR3aa: SVGLAGAETQY

v_gene: TRBV20-1
abundance: .
CDR3aa: SAKKEQGDGYT

v_gene: TRBV28
abundance: .
CDR3aa: ASRAQSYYEQY

v_gene: TRBV11-2
abundance: .
CDR3aa: ASSLVQTVTSSYEQY

v_gene: TRBV18
abundance: .
CDR3aa: ASSPRTGKYEQY

v_gene: TRBV5-1
abundance: few
CDR3aa: ASSLGLAGVDEQY